This is a list of T cell receptor beta chains from one sample in a study of PD-L1 blockade in urothelial cancer. This table comes from immunoSEQ multiplex PCR, and its TCRdb copy is limited to in-frame clones, with some not included. The top ten hold roughly 3.2% of the sample, which has tens of thousands of clones, around 86% seen once. Specimen: PBMCs, collected around atezolizumab (anti-PD-L1) treatment. Source of these receptors: a man between 65 and 85 years old with urothelial cancer. The CDR3 runs from the conserved cysteine through the conserved F or W. The D gene is left open where the match is weak. Size tells how often a clone was seen (once, few, many) or the class of an expanded clone, and some rows leave it out.

abundance: -
j_gene: TRBJ2-3
d_gene: TRBD2
v_gene: TRBV6-5
CDR3aa: CASRPTSVSTDTQYF
CDR3nt: TGTGCCAGCAGGCCGACTAGCGTCAGCACAGATACGCAGTATTTT

abundance: -
j_gene: TRBJ2-3
d_gene: TRBD1
v_gene: TRBV7-9
CDR3aa: CASSSPGTGGGDTQYF
CDR3nt: TGTGCCAGCAGCTCCCCCGGGACAGGGGGCGGAGATACGCAGTATTTT

abundance: -
j_gene: TRBJ2-7
d_gene: -
v_gene: TRBV7-2
CDR3aa: CASSFLPEGSEQYF
CDR3nt: TGTGCCAGCAGCTTTCTACCCGAGGGAAGCGAGCAGTACTTC

abundance: -
j_gene: TRBJ1-1
d_gene: -
v_gene: TRBV6-1
CDR3aa: CASRGEPENTEAFF
CDR3nt: TGTGCCAGCAGAGGGGAACCGGAGAACACTGAAGCTTTCTTT

abundance: -
j_gene: TRBJ2-2
d_gene: -
v_gene: TRBV27
CDR3aa: CASSLQEGRNTGELFF
CDR3nt: TGTGCCAGCAGTTTACAGGAGGGACGGAACACCGGGGAGCTGTTTTTT

abundance: -
j_gene: TRBJ2-1
d_gene: -
v_gene: TRBV15
CDR3aa: CATSRARAPEQFF
CDR3nt: TGTGCCACCAGCAGAGCGCGAGCCCCGGAGCAGTTCTTC

abundance: -
j_gene: TRBJ1-1
d_gene: -
v_gene: TRBV9
CDR3aa: CASSVEPSRTEAFF
CDR3nt: TGTGCCAGCAGCGTAGAACCCAGTCGAACTGAAGCTTTCTTT

abundance: -
j_gene: TRBJ2-7
d_gene: TRBD1
v_gene: TRBV28
CDR3aa: CASTSTPQGQGHF
CDR3nt: TGTGCCAGCACTTCGACCCCCCAGGGACAGGGGCACTTC

abundance: -
j_gene: TRBJ2-1
d_gene: TRBD2
v_gene: TRBV10-3
CDR3aa: CAISDSGGSRDEQFF
CDR3nt: TGTGCCATCAGTGATTCTGGCGGGAGTAGGGATGAGCAGTTCTTC

abundance: -
j_gene: TRBJ1-1
d_gene: -
v_gene: TRBV14
CDR3aa: CASSIAVNTEAFF
CDR3nt: TGTGCCAGCAGCATTGCGGTGAACACTGAAGCTTTCTTT

abundance: -
j_gene: TRBJ2-1
d_gene: TRBD2
v_gene: TRBV29-1
CDR3aa: CSVVAGYEEQFF
CDR3nt: TGCAGCGTTGTAGCGGGGTACGAAGAGCAGTTCTTC

abundance: -
j_gene: TRBJ2-7
d_gene: -
v_gene: TRBV5-1
CDR3aa: CASTPTAGLAYEQYF
CDR3nt: TGCGCCAGCACTCCCACAGCAGGGCTGGCCTACGAGCAGTACTTC

abundance: -
j_gene: TRBJ2-1
d_gene: TRBD2
v_gene: TRBV15
CDR3aa: CATSSAGTSNNEQFF
CDR3nt: TGTGCCACCAGCAGCGCCGGGACTAGCAACAATGAGCAGTTCTTC

abundance: -
j_gene: TRBJ2-5
d_gene: -
v_gene: TRBV12-5
CDR3aa: CASGLDRVETQYF
CDR3nt: TGTGCTAGTGGTTTGGACAGGGTGGAGACCCAGTACTTC

abundance: few
j_gene: TRBJ1-4
d_gene: TRBD1
v_gene: TRBV19
CDR3aa: CASSILQGAGEKLFF
CDR3nt: TGTGCCAGTAGTATCCTACAGGGGGCCGGAGAAAAACTGTTTTTT

abundance: -
j_gene: TRBJ1-2
d_gene: -
v_gene: TRBV10-1
CDR3aa: CASSLDRSYGYTF
CDR3nt: TGCGCCAGCAGTTTAGACAGGAGCTATGGCTACACCTTC

abundance: -
j_gene: TRBJ2-7
d_gene: TRBD2
v_gene: TRBV11-2
CDR3aa: CASSPGLAENYEQYF
CDR3nt: TGTGCCAGCAGCCCCGGACTAGCAGAGAACTACGAGCAGTACTTC

abundance: -
j_gene: TRBJ2-7
d_gene: -
v_gene: TRBV15
CDR3aa: CATSRGGGLYEQYF
CDR3nt: TGTGCCACCAGCAGAGGGGGGGGCCTCTACGAGCAGTACTTC

abundance: -
j_gene: TRBJ2-1
d_gene: TRBD2
v_gene: TRBV18
CDR3aa: CASSPGLENEQFF
CDR3nt: TGTGCCAGCTCACCCGGACTAGAGAATGAGCAGTTCTTC

abundance: -
j_gene: TRBJ2-7
d_gene: -
v_gene: TRBV28
CDR3aa: CASMTASYEQYF
CDR3nt: TGTGCCAGCATGACAGCCTCCTACGAGCAGTACTTC

abundance: -
j_gene: TRBJ2-7
d_gene: -
v_gene: TRBV7-8
CDR3aa: CASSAEALLEGEQYF
CDR3nt: TGTGCCAGCAGCGCAGAGGCACTCCTTGAAGGCGAGCAGTACTTC

abundance: -
j_gene: TRBJ2-1
d_gene: -
v_gene: TRBV6-1
CDR3aa: CASLSYSSEQFF
CDR3nt: TGTGCCAGCTTAAGCTATAGCAGTGAGCAGTTCTTC

abundance: -
j_gene: TRBJ2-3
d_gene: TRBD2
v_gene: TRBV29-1
CDR3aa: CSVEGPSGLRTDTQYF
CDR3nt: TGCAGCGTTGAAGGGCCTAGCGGTTTACGCACAGATACGCAGTATTTT

abundance: -
j_gene: TRBJ1-3
d_gene: TRBD1
v_gene: TRBV13
CDR3aa: CASSPTRGSGNTIYF
CDR3nt: TGTGCCAGCAGCCCGACCAGGGGGTCTGGAAACACCATATATTTT

abundance: -
j_gene: TRBJ2-2
d_gene: TRBD2
v_gene: TRBV11-2
CDR3aa: CASSLLAGFSTGELFF
CDR3nt: TGTGCCAGCAGCCTCTTAGCGGGCTTCTCCACCGGGGAGCTGTTTTTT

abundance: -
j_gene: TRBJ1-3
d_gene: TRBD1
v_gene: TRBV5-4
CDR3aa: CASSSGGTTGRRFGNTIYF
CDR3nt: TGTGCCAGCAGCTCTGGGGGGACGACAGGGAGGAGGTTCGGAAACACCATATATTTT

abundance: -
j_gene: TRBJ1-6
d_gene: -
v_gene: TRBV5-6
CDR3aa: CASSRQEGSLHF
CDR3nt: TGTGCCAGCAGTCGACAGGAAGGGTCCCTCCACTTT

abundance: -
j_gene: TRBJ2-7
d_gene: TRBD2
v_gene: TRBV19
CDR3aa: CASSQTSGISYEQYF
CDR3nt: TGTGCCAGTAGTCAAACTAGCGGGATCTCCTACGAGCAGTACTTC

abundance: -
j_gene: TRBJ2-7
d_gene: -
v_gene: TRBV20-1
CDR3aa: CSARGGYEQYF
CDR3nt: TGCAGTGCTAGAGGCGGATACGAGCAGTACTTC

abundance: -
j_gene: TRBJ2-3
d_gene: TRBD1
v_gene: TRBV9
CDR3aa: CASSSQGAWGDTQYF
CDR3nt: TGTGCCAGCAGCTCGCAGGGGGCCTGGGGAGATACGCAGTATTTT

abundance: once
j_gene: TRBJ1-2
d_gene: -
v_gene: TRBV7-2
CDR3aa: CASSFQTGRRLNGYTF
CDR3nt: TGTGCCAGCAGCTTCCAGACAGGCAGGCGCTTAAATGGCTACACCTTC

abundance: -
j_gene: TRBJ2-2
d_gene: -
v_gene: TRBV21-1
CDR3aa: CARTPPGLGPNTGELFF
CDR3nt: TGTGCCCGAACCCCCCCGGGACTAGGTCCCAACACCGGGGAGCTGTTTTTT

abundance: few
j_gene: TRBJ2-4
d_gene: -
v_gene: TRBV4-1
CDR3aa: CASSRLGGRGNIQYF
CDR3nt: TGCGCCAGCAGCCGATTGGGAGGCCGGGGGAACATTCAGTACTTC

abundance: few
j_gene: TRBJ2-1
d_gene: TRBD1
v_gene: TRBV7-9
CDR3aa: CASRTGTGVFNEQFF
CDR3nt: TGTGCCAGCAGAACCGGGACAGGGGTTTTCAATGAGCAGTTCTTC

abundance: -
j_gene: TRBJ2-2
d_gene: TRBD2
v_gene: TRBV5-1
CDR3aa: CASSLGAGETGELFF
CDR3nt: TGCGCCAGCAGCTTGGGAGCGGGGGAGACCGGGGAGCTGTTTTTT

abundance: -
j_gene: TRBJ2-1
d_gene: TRBD2
v_gene: TRBV11-2
CDR3aa: CASSPGLEGNEQFF
CDR3nt: TGTGCCAGCAGCCCCGGACTAGAGGGCAATGAGCAGTTCTTC

abundance: -
j_gene: TRBJ2-7
d_gene: -
v_gene: TRBV6-1
CDR3aa: CASAPSGHFYEQYF
CDR3nt: TGTGCCAGCGCCCCGTCGGGACACTTCTACGAGCAGTACTTC

abundance: once
j_gene: TRBJ2-7
d_gene: TRBD1
v_gene: TRBV5-1
CDR3aa: CASSYQQGVEGEQYF
CDR3nt: TGCGCCAGCAGCTACCAACAGGGGGTAGAGGGCGAGCAGTACTTC

abundance: -
j_gene: TRBJ2-5
d_gene: TRBD2
v_gene: TRBV7-2
CDR3aa: CASTLSGTHQETQYF
CDR3nt: TGTGCCAGCACCCTTAGCGGGACTCATCAAGAGACCCAGTACTTC

abundance: -
j_gene: TRBJ2-1
d_gene: -
v_gene: TRBV15
CDR3aa: CATSRDRVGTSYNEQFF
CDR3nt: TGTGCCACCAGCAGAGATCGGGTGGGTACCTCCTACAATGAGCAGTTCTTC

abundance: -
j_gene: TRBJ2-7
d_gene: -
v_gene: TRBV5-1
CDR3aa: CASTPGEGREQYF
CDR3nt: TGCGCCAGCACCCCGGGAGAAGGGCGCGAGCAGTACTTC

abundance: -
j_gene: TRBJ2-7
d_gene: TRBD2
v_gene: TRBV5-1
CDR3aa: CASAPTGRAEDEQYF
CDR3nt: TGCGCCAGCGCACCTACCGGGAGGGCCGAGGACGAGCAGTACTTC